This T cell receptor beta chain was identified during a study of control samples from healthy donors and cancer patients. The V end was cut by 6 bases, the J end by 5 bases, with 11 bases between. The CDR3 covers 13 residues. CDR1 is MNHEY, CDR2 SMNVEV, per germline (reference sequence). Profiling relied on immunoSEQ multiplex PCR, and the TCRdb table lists in-frame clones only, not all of them. The table has around 250,000 clones, about 80% seen once. The specimen was PBMCs. The receptor comes from a woman between 55 and 75 years old with lung cancer. The chain combines TRBV27 with TRBJ2-1; tentative D call: TRBD2 (6 bases). CDR3 in amino acids: CASSRDLHNEQFF. CDR3 in DNA: TGTGCCAGCAGCCGGGACTTACACAATGAGCAGTTCTTC.